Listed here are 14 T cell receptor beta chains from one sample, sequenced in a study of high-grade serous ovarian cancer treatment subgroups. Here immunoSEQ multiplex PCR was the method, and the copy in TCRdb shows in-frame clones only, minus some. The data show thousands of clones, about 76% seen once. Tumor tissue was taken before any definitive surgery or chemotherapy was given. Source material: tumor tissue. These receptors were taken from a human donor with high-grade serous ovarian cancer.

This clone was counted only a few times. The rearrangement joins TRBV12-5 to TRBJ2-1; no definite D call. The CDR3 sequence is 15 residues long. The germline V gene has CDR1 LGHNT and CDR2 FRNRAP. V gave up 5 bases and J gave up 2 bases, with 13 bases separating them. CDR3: CASGPLGTAYNEQFF. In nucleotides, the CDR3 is TGTGCTAGTGGTCCCCTCGGAACGGCCTACAATGAGCAGTTCTTC.

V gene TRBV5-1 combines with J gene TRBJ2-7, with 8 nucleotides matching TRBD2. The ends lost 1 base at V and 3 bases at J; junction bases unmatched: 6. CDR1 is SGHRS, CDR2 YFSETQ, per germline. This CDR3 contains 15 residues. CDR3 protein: CASSLTGTRIYEQYF. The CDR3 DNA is TGCGCCAGCAGCTTGACCGGGACTAGGATCTACGAGCAGTACTTC.

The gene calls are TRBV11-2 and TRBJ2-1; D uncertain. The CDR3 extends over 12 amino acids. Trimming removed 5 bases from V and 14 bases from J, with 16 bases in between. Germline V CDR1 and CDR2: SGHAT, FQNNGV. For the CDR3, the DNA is TGTGCCAGCAGCACCTCTAGTATCCGAGAGTTCTTC. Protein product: CASSTSSIREFF.

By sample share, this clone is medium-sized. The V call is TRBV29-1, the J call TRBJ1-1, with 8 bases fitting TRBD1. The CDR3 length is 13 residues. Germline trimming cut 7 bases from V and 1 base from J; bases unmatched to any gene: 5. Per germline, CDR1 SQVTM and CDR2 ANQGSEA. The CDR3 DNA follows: TGCAGCGGTTCCGGGACAGGGAACACTGAAGCTTTCTTT. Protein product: CSGSGTGNTEAFF.

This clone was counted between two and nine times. CDR3 region: CASSLNGGHSTDTQYF. CDR3 sequence (DNA): TGCGCCAGCAGCTTGAATGGGGGGCACAGCACAGATACGCAGTATTTT. This rearrangement joins TRBV5-1 to TRBJ2-3, with D perhaps matching TRBD1 or TRBD2 (6 bases each). Germline V gene lookup returns CDR1 SGHRS and CDR2 YFSETQ. Deletions cut 1 base from V and 0 bases from J, with 12 bases between. The CDR3 consists of 16 residues.

Written as DNA, the CDR3 is TGTGCCAGCAGCGCCGAGCTGACCTACGAGCAGTACTTC. It encodes CASSAELTYEQYF. This chain uses TRBV5-4 with TRBJ2-7, with no clear D. The ends were cut back, 4 bases at V and 2 bases at J, with 10 bases in the middle. CDR1 and CDR2 (germline): SGHNT, YYREEE (reference sequence). The CDR3 loop spans 13 amino acids.

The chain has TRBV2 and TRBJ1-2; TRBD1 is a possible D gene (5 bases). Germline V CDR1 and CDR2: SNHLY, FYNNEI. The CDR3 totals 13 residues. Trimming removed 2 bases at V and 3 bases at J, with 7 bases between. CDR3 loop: CASSESGDYGYTF. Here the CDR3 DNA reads TGTGCCAGCAGTGAATCGGGGGACTATGGCTACACCTTC.

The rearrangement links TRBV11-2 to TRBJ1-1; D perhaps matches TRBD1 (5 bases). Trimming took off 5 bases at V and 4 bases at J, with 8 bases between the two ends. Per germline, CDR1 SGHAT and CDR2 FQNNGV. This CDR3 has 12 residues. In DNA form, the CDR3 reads TGTGCCAGCAGCCCGAGGGGCACTGAAGCTTTCTTT. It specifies CASSPRGTEAFF.

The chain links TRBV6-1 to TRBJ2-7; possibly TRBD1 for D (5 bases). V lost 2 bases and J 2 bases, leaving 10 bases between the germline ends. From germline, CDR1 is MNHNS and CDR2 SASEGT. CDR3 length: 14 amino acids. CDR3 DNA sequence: TGTGCCAGCAGTGAACAGGGCCGCCCCTACGAGCAGTACTTC. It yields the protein CASSEQGRPYEQYF.

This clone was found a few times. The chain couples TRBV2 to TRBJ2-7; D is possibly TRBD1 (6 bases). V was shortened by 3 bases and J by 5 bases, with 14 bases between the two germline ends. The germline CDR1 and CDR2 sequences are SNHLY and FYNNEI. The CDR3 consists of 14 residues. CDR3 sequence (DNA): TGTGCCAGCAGTGATAGGGACACCTTCAACGAGCAGTACTTC. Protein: CASSDRDTFNEQYF.

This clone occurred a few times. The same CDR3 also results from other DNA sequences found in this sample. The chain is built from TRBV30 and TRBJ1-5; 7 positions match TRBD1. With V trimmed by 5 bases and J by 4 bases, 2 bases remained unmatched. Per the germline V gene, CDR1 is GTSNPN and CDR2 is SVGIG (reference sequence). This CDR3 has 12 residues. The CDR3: CAWSGGNQPQHF. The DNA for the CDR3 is TGTGCCTGGTCAGGGGGAAATCAGCCCCAGCATTTT.

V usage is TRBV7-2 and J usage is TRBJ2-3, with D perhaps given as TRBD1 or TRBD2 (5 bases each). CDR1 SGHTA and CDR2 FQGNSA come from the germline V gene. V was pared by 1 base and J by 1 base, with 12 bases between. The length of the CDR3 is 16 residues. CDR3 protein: CASSLVSLGGTDTQYF. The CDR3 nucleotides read TGTGCCAGCAGCTTAGTTAGCTTGGGGGGCACAGATACGCAGTATTTT.

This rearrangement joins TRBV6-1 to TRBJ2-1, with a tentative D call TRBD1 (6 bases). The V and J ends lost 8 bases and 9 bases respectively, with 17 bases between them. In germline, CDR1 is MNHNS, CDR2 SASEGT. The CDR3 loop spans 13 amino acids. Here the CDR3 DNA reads TGTGCCAGCCTAAACAGGGAAATTGGTGAGCAGTTCTTC. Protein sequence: CASLNREIGEQFF.

CDR3 DNA sequence: TGTGCCAGCAGTCGGGACAGGGGAAATTCACCCCTCCACTTT. This sequence encodes CASSRDRGNSPLHF. The rearrangement joins TRBV5-6 to TRBJ1-6; 10 nucleotides align to TRBD1. This CDR3 has 14 amino acids. Germline-derived CDR1 and CDR2 are SGHDT and YYEEEE. J was trimmed by 7 bases and V by 5 bases; bases with no gene match: 3.